The clone carrying this TCR beta chain has more than one count but fewer than ten. V was cut by 1 base and J by 9 bases, with 14 bases left in between. The CDR3 is 14 residues long. CDR1 is SGHTA and CDR2 is FQGNSA in the germline V gene. Since all of the isolated RNA was reverse transcribed, expressed TCRB transcripts were what got sequenced. Only in-frame clones appear in the TCRdb table, and some are missing; sequencing was by immunoSEQ multiplex PCR. This sample has 900,000 or so clones; under 20% occur once, and the top ten carry about 0.02%. The data are from a study of beta chain features in type 1 diabetes. Study at large: On cell yields, gender and age, patients and healthy donors were similar.

V usage is TRBV7-2 and J usage is TRBJ2-3; no definite D call. The sequencing input was naive CD4+ T cells from blood. The sequence derives from a woman aged 18-30 years in good health. DNA of the CDR3: TGTGCCAGCAGCTTAGTGGCAAGCGTTGAAACGCAGTATTTT. Translation gives CASSLVASVETQYF.